A single sample is the source of the 23 T cell receptor beta chains below, sequenced in a study of identical twins. TCRdb called the 5' RACE reads again in MiXCR, with one record for every CDR3 protein. The top ten clones hold about 4.3% of a sample with 600,000 to 800,000 distinct CDR3 sequences, over 20% of them seen once. These same data were also listed under a study on T cells expressing NK-cell markers.

Sequencing was performed on PBMCs. The receptors come from a woman aged 18-29 years in good health.

The genes are TRBV20-1 and TRBJ2-5; 9 bases are a match to TRBD2. This CDR3 has 15 residues. The V gene's germline CDR1 is DFQATT and CDR2 SNEGSKA (reference sequence). V lost 8 bases and J lost 2; bases outside the gene matches: 12. CDR3 nucleotide sequence: TGCAGTCCGCGGGGGGGGTATGGGAGACAAGAGACCCAGTACTTC. This translates into CSPRGGYGRQETQYF.

V gene TRBV7-2 combines with J gene TRBJ2-7; no clear D. Germline CDR1 is SGHTA and CDR2 is FQGNSA. CDR3 size: 15 residues. Trimming removed 1 base from V and 0 bases from J, with 10 bases in between. In DNA, the CDR3 is TGTGCCAGCAGCTTAGGGACGACATTCTCCTACGAGCAGTACTTC. This encodes CASSLGTTFSYEQYF.

This clonotype occurred a few times. The chain links TRBV5-1 to TRBJ2-5; D gene ambiguous. V shed 0 bases and J shed 2 bases, with 11 bases lying between them. This CDR3 is built from 15 residues. CDR1 and CDR2 from the germline V gene are SGHRS and YFSETQ. The CDR3 DNA sequence: TGCGCCAGCAGCTTGGTCTCACGCTCGCAAGAGACCCAGTACTTC. Translated: CASSLVSRSQETQYF. Drawing the rest from reference TRBV5-1 and TRBJ2-5, the complete variable domain is KAGVTQTPRYLIKTRGQQVTLSCSPISGHRSVSWYQQTPGQGLQFLFEYFSETQRNKGNFPGRFSGRQFSNSRSEMNVSTLELGDSALYLCASSLVSRSQETQYFGPGTRLLVL.

The genes are TRBV21-1 and TRBJ2-7. TRBV21-1 is a pseudogene locus. The CDR3 runs to 16 residues. CDR3 residues: CASSKRSGDVPYEQYF. The CDR3 nucleotides are TGTGCCAGCAGCAAACGGTCTGGGGATGTACCCTACGAGCAGTACTTC.

The V and J genes are TRBV3-1 and TRBJ1-2, with D tentatively TRBD1 (5 bases). The CDR3 is 15 amino acids. Germline lookup yields CDR1 LGHDT and CDR2 YNNKEL (reference sequence). V was trimmed by 4 bases and J by 5 bases, leaving 17 bases between them. The CDR3 DNA reads TGTGCCAGCAGCCCCCGGGACCCCGGGGAGTATGGCTACACCTTC. Protein sequence: CASSPRDPGEYGYTF. Complete variable domain (other parts from reference TRBV3-1 and TRBJ1-2): DTAVSQTPKYLVTQMGNDKSIKCEQNLGHDTMYWYKQDSKKFLKIMFSYNNKELIINETVPNRFSPKSPDKAHLNLHINSLELGDSAVYFCASSPRDPGEYGYTFGSGTRLTVV.

This clonotype has a count of ten or more. This chain links TRBV2 with TRBJ1-5; 7 nucleotides match TRBD1. The CDR3 consists of 15 residues. J gave up 3 bases and V 7 bases, and 9 bases lay outside the gene matches. Germline-derived CDR1 and CDR2 are SNHLY and FYNNEI. DNA of the CDR3: TGTGCCAGCACCCCGGGGACAGCTTACAATCAGCCCCAGCATTTT. Protein product: CASTPGTAYNQPQHF.

This clonotype has at least ten counts. The chain couples TRBV10-3 to TRBJ2-7; the D is unclear. CDR3 length equals 14 residues. V lost 0 bases to trimming and J lost 5 bases, with 11 bases between them. Looked up from germline, CDR1 is ENHRY and CDR2 is SYGVKD. CDR3 nucleotide sequence: TGTGCCATCAGTGAGTCGACGGGCCTGAACGAGCAGTACTTC. Translated: CAISESTGLNEQYF.

This clonotype was seen only a few times. The V gene is TRBV20-1, the J gene TRBJ2-7; TRBD1 agrees at 9 bases. This CDR3 has 13 residues. Germline loops: CDR1 DFQATT, CDR2 SNEGSKA (reference sequence). The J segment lost 7 bases and the V segment lost 3 bases, leaving 7 bases of the junction unmatched. CDR3 sequence: CSASVQGAKEQYF. Here the CDR3 DNA reads TGCAGTGCTAGCGTACAGGGGGCGAAGGAGCAGTACTTC.

In its sample, this clonotype was seen a few times. The chain employs TRBV20-1 and TRBJ2-7; D gene unclear. This CDR3 has 14 amino acids. The V and J ends lost 0 bases and 3 bases respectively, with 12 bases between them. Looked up from germline, CDR1 is DFQATT and CDR2 is SNEGSKA (reference sequence). CDR3 in amino acids: CSARDRYTYYEQYF. Here the CDR3 DNA reads TGCAGTGCTAGAGATCGGTACACCTACTACGAGCAGTACTTC.

The V call is TRBV3-1, the J call TRBJ1-2; a possible D gene is TRBD1 (5 bases). Trimming stripped 1 base from V and 8 bases from J, with 26 bases between. The CDR3 covers 18 residues. CDR1 and CDR2 (germline): LGHDT, YNNKEL (reference sequence). CDR3 loop: CASSQALQTGGRVFGYTF. The CDR3 DNA sequence: TGTGCCAGCAGCCAAGCATTGCAGACCGGGGGAAGGGTATTCGGCTACACCTTC.

The V gene is TRBV27, the J gene TRBJ1-1; D is possibly TRBD1 (5 bases). The CDR3 has 13 amino acids. CDR1 MNHEY and CDR2 SMNVEV come from the germline V gene (reference sequence). V lost 1 base to trimming and J lost 7 bases, with 10 bases between them. The CDR3 loop reads CASSLFRESEAFF. The CDR3 bases are TGTGCCAGCAGTTTATTCAGGGAGAGTGAAGCTTTCTTT.

This clonotype has ten or more counts. The chain is built from TRBV20-1 and TRBJ1-3; D remains ambiguous. Trimming pared 0 bases from V and 0 bases from J, leaving 3 bases between. This CDR3 is 13 amino acids long. CDR1 DFQATT and CDR2 SNEGSKA come from the germline V gene (reference sequence). The chain's CDR3 is CSARDLSGNTIYF. The CDR3 coding sequence is TGCAGTGCTAGAGATCTCTCTGGAAACACCATATATTTT.

This clonotype was detected a few times. CDR3 nucleotides: TGCAGTGCTACTATCACCCCCGACCATTTT. Its protein product is CSATITPDHF. The rearrangement joins TRBV20-1 to TRBJ1-5; D unresolved. CDR1 DFQATT and CDR2 SNEGSKA come from the germline V gene (reference sequence). There are 10 residues in the CDR3. The germline V and J ends were trimmed by 4 bases and 16 bases, with 14 bases remaining between them.

CDR3 nucleotides: TGTGCCAGCAGAGATGACAGGGTTAGCTCCTACGAGCAGTACTTC. This codes for CASRDDRVSSYEQYF. The chain carries TRBV12-3 or TRBV12-4 and TRBJ2-7, with 7 bases lining up with TRBD1. V was pared by 6 bases and J by 0 bases, with 8 bases of the junction left unmatched. The CDR3 is made up of 15 amino acids.

The sample holds a few counts of this clonotype. The gene calls are TRBV9 and TRBJ2-7, with 8 bases fitting TRBD2. Germline lookup yields CDR1 SGDLS and CDR2 YYNGEE. Germline trimming cut 0 bases from V and 0 bases from J; bases unmatched to any gene: 2. The CDR3 contains 15 residues. The DNA of the CDR3 is TGTGCCAGCAGCGTAGGTAGCGGGAACTCCTACGAGCAGTACTTC. It translates to CASSVGSGNSYEQYF.

The chain carries TRBV7-3 and TRBJ2-1; 8 bases map to TRBD2. From germline, CDR1 is SGHTA and CDR2 FQGTGA. This CDR3 is 14 amino acids long. V gave up 3 bases and J gave up 6 bases; unmatched junction bases: 4. CDR3 amino acids: CASSLGGGLNEQFF. CDR3 nucleotide sequence: TGTGCCAGCAGCTTGGGCGGGGGGCTCAATGAGCAGTTCTTC.

The table lists this clonotype with a count of one. This sequence joins TRBV7-2 and TRBJ2-3, with D perhaps being TRBD1 or TRBD2 (6 bases each). Trimming left V 5 bases short and J 8 bases short, with 20 bases between. Germline V CDR1 and CDR2: SGHTA, FQGNSA. The CDR3 covers 15 residues. CDR3: CASSQSDRGQGTQYF. CDR3 coding DNA: TGTGCCAGCAGCCAATCGGACCGGGGGCAGGGTACGCAGTATTTT.

This clonotype was detected a few times. Written as DNA, the CDR3 is TGTGCTAGTGGTTTCATCCCTAGCGGGGGGTTTATGACAGATACGCAGTATTTT. Translation gives CASGFIPSGGFMTDTQYF. V gene TRBV12-5 combines with J gene TRBJ2-3; the match to TRBD2 covers 11 bases. CDR1 LGHNT and CDR2 FRNRAP come from the germline V gene. Losses at the gene ends were 3 bases for V and 3 bases for J; bases not matched to a gene: 11. The CDR3 has 18 residues.

V usage is TRBV2 and J usage is TRBJ1-6; 9 positions agree with TRBD1. Germline trimming cut 7 bases from V and 10 bases from J; bases unmatched to any gene: 8. The CDR3 spans 14 residues. CDR1 is SNHLY and CDR2 is FYNNEI in the germline V gene. The CDR3 DNA reads as TGTGCCAGCATCCGGGACAGGGAATCCTCACCCCTCCACTTT. This sequence encodes CASIRDRESSPLHF.

This clonotype has just a few counts. This rearrangement joins TRBV11-2 to TRBJ2-1; 9 bases are a match to TRBD2. The CDR3 length is 15 residues. Germline V CDR1 and CDR2: SGHAT, FQNNGV. V was clipped by 6 bases and J by 8 bases; unmatched bases: 11. The CDR3 region is CASSSRGGAYHEQFF. The CDR3 DNA is TGTGCCAGCAGTTCCCGCGGGGGGGCCTATCATGAGCAGTTCTTC.

This clonotype was observed a handful of times. V and J are TRBV20-1 and TRBJ1-5; no reliable D call. Germline V CDR1 and CDR2: DFQATT, SNEGSKA (reference sequence). This CDR3 comprises 13 residues. Trimming shortened V by 4 bases and J by 0 bases, and 7 bases separated the two germline ends. CDR3 nucleotides: TGCAGTGCTAAAGATACTAGCAATCAGCCCCAGCATTTT. The encoded protein is CSAKDTSNQPQHF.

This clonotype was counted between two and nine times. The chain carries TRBV3-1 and TRBJ1-1; D might be TRBD1 (6 bases). The CDR3 consists of 17 residues. Trimming took 0 bases from V and 0 from J, leaving 14 bases between them. CDR1 is LGHDT and CDR2 is YNNKEL in the germline V gene (reference sequence). CDR3 amino acids: CASSQDDRPLLNTEAFF. In DNA form, the CDR3 reads TGTGCCAGCAGCCAAGATGACAGGCCCCTTTTGAACACTGAAGCTTTCTTT.

The chain uses TRBV3-1 and TRBJ2-7; D ambiguous. Deletions cut 4 bases from V and 4 bases from J, with 14 bases between. The germline V gene has CDR1 LGHDT and CDR2 YNNKEL (reference sequence). This CDR3 has 14 residues. CDR3: CASSPSISWYEQYF. The DNA of the CDR3 is TGTGCCAGCAGCCCCTCGATTAGCTGGTACGAGCAGTACTTC.